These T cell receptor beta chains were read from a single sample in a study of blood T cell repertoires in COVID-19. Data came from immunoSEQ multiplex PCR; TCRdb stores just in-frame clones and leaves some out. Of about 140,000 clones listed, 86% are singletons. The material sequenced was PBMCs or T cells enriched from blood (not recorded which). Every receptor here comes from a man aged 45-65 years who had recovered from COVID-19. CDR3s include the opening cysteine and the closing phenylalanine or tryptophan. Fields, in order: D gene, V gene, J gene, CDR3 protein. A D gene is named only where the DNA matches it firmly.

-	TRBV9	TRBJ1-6	CASSASTGYNSPLHF
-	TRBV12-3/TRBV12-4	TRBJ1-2	CASSRDLHGYTF
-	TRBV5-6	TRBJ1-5	CASSLWSGVDQPQHF
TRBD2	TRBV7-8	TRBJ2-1	CASSVYPGTSGRSEQFF
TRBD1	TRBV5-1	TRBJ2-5	CASSTGQGDGTQYF
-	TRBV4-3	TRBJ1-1	CASSQDRGSPMNTEAFF
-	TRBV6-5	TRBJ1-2	CASSFRGESAYGYTF
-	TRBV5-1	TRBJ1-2	CASSIRANYGYTF
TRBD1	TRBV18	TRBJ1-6	CASSPNNRGSPLHF
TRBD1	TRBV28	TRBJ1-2	CASSGQGAENNYGYTF
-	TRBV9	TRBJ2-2	CASSAQTSMAGELFF
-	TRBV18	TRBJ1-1	CASSPRQGFAEAFF
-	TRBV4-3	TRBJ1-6	CASSQGIPGNSPLHF
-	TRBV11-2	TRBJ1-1	CASSPWGGMNTEAFF
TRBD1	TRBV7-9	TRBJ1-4	CASSKRQGMGHNEKLFF
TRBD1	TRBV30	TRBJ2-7	CAWSVGTVLYEQYF
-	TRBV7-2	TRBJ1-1	CASSSRQAGNTEAFF
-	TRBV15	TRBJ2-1	CATSRESGYNEQFF
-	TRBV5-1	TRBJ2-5	CASSYPGETQYF
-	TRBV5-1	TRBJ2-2	CASSFLADTGELFF
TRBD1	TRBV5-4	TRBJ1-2	CASSSSGQGRPRYTF
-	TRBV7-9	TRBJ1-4	CASSLVEKLFF
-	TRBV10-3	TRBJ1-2	CAISEGRAPNGYTF
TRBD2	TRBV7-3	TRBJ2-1	CASSPQRTSGPYNEQFF
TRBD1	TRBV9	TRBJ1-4	CASSVEGGQRGEKLFF
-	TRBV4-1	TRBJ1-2	CASSLTGRTDYGYTF
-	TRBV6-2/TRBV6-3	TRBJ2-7	CASSKNTYYEQYF
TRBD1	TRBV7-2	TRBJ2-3	CASSPLNRDRETDTQYF
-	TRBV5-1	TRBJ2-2	CASSRTGNTGELFF
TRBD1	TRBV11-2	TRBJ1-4	CASSRQGFTNEKLFF
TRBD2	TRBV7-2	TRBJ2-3	CASSLTSGRAYSTDTQYF
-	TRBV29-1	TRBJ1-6	CSARTDSYNSPLHF
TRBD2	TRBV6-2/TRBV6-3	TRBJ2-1	CASSFRTSGGDPYNEQFF
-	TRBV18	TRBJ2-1	CASSLLDTGNEQFF
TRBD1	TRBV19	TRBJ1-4	CATCPGTGVEKLFF
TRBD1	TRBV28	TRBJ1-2	CASSLYGTVLF
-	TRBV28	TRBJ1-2	CASSSTDNYGYTF
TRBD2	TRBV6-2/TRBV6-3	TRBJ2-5	CASSPIPPGVAGGKQETQYF
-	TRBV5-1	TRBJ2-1	CASSRGGGYNEQFF
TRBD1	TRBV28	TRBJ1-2	CASTPIQGAGYGYTF